This is a list of T cell receptor beta chains from one sample in a study of blood T cell repertoires in COVID-19. Some clones are missing from TCRdb's copy, which holds only in-frame ones; the method was immunoSEQ multiplex PCR. The sample shows about 160,000 clones, 80% to 90% of them seen only once. The sequenced sample was PBMCs or T cells enriched from blood (not recorded which). These receptor sequences come from a woman in her fifties or sixties in a cohort exposed to, infected with or recovered from COVID-19 (not recorded which). Each CDR3 is given with its conserved first and last residue. Fields, in order: D gene, V gene, clone size, J gene, CDR3 DNA, CDR3 protein. A D gene is named only where the DNA matches it firmly. Some rows mark clone size as missing; the rest say once, few, many or name a class of expanded clone.

>TRBD1|TRBV5-4|once|TRBJ2-7
TGTGCCAGCAGCCCAGGGACAGCCCCCTACGAGCAGTACTTC
CASSPGTAPYEQYF
>TRBD1|TRBV10-2|-|TRBJ1-5
TGCGCCAGCAGTGTCGGGGTGGACAGGGTCAATCAGCCCCAGCATTTT
CASSVGVDRVNQPQHF
>-|TRBV12-2|-|TRBJ2-6
TGTGCAAGTCGCTTACACTCTGGGGCCAACGTCCTGACTTTC
CASRLHSGANVLTF
>-|TRBV6-5|-|TRBJ1-6
TGTGCCAGCTCTTCCGGGACACTCAATTCACCCCTCCACTTT
CASSSGTLNSPLHF
>-|TRBV6-5|-|TRBJ2-7
TGTGCCAGTCGACTTGCTTACGAGCAGTACTTC
CASRLAYEQYF
>TRBD1|TRBV5-3|-|TRBJ1-1
TGTGCCAAGGGACAGGGCGAAGATGAAGCTTTCTTT
CAKGQGEDEAFF
>TRBD1|TRBV27|-|TRBJ1-5
TGTGCCAGCAGTTCTCCGGGACAGGGTCCCGATCAGCCCCAGCATTTT
CASSSPGQGPDQPQHF
>TRBD2|TRBV5-1|-|TRBJ2-1
TGCGCCAGCAGCTTGGATAGCGGGACGCACAATGAGCAGTTCTTC
CASSLDSGTHNEQFF
>-|TRBV28|-|TRBJ2-1
TGTGCCAGCAGCTCTAGCGTTTCCTACAATGAGCAGTTCTTC
CASSSSVSYNEQFF
>-|TRBV7-9|once|TRBJ2-7
TGTGCCAGCAGCTCCACCGTCGGGGGCGAGCAGTACTTC
CASSSTVGGEQYF
>-|TRBV6-2/TRBV6-3|-|TRBJ1-4
TGTGCCAGCAGTTACTCGAGAGGGACACCTTCGGGTGAAAAACTGTTTTTT
CASSYSRGTPSGEKLFF
>-|TRBV2|-|TRBJ1-3
TGTGCCAGCCGGGAGGGGATCTCTGGAAACACCATATATTTT
CASREGISGNTIYF
>TRBD2|TRBV14|-|TRBJ2-1
TGTGCCAGCAGCCAACGGACTAGCGGGGGAGAGCAGTTCTTC
CASSQRTSGGEQFF
>-|TRBV7-8|-|TRBJ1-4
TGTGCCAGCAGCTTAACCCAGGGGACGGCTAATGAAAAACTGTTTTTT
CASSLTQGTANEKLFF
>-|TRBV27|once|TRBJ2-2
TGTGCCAGCAGTCCCTACACCGGGGAGCTGTTTTTT
CASSPYTGELFF
>-|TRBV6-2/TRBV6-3|-|TRBJ2-4
TGTGCCAGCAGTCCGGACAACTTAGCCAAAAACATTCAGTACTTC
CASSPDNLAKNIQYF
>TRBD2|TRBV29-1|once|TRBJ2-3
TGCAGCGTTGAAGGTTCCCCTAGCGGGGGCACAGATACGCAGTATTTT
CSVEGSPSGGTDTQYF
>-|TRBV5-8|-|TRBJ1-2
TGTGCCAGCAGCGTAACCGGATTGGGCAGCAACTATGGCTACACCTTC
CASSVTGLGSNYGYTF
>-|TRBV5-5|once|TRBJ2-7
TGTGCCAGCAGCTTGGACTACCAGAAGAACTACGAGCAGTACTTC
CASSLDYQKNYEQYF
>-|TRBV6-1|once|TRBJ2-1
TGTGCCAGCAGTGAAAGGGGCCCCGAGTTCTTC
CASSERGPEFF
>TRBD1|TRBV18|-|TRBJ2-2
TGTGCCAGCCCACGACAGGGGGCGAACACCGGGGAGCTGTTTTTT
CASPRQGANTGELFF
>-|TRBV10-2|-|TRBJ1-3
TGCGCCAGCAGTGATTGGTCGGGAGGTGGAAACACCATATATTTT
CASSDWSGGGNTIYF
>TRBD1|TRBV7-2|-|TRBJ1-2
TGTGCCAGCAGCTTGAAGGGACAGGATTATGGCTACACCTTC
CASSLKGQDYGYTF
>TRBD2|TRBV5-1|-|TRBJ2-3
TGCGCCAGCAGCAACGGACTAGCGGGAGGGCCAGATACGCAGTATTTT
CASSNGLAGGPDTQYF
>-|TRBV5-6|-|TRBJ1-1
TGTGCCAGCAGCTTGATCTCTAGCCCTCAAAGGAACACTGAAGCTTTCTTT
CASSLISSPQRNTEAFF
>-|TRBV6-4|-|TRBJ1-2
TGTGCCAGCAGTGACAGGGGCACAGGCCCCGATGGCTATGGCTACACCTTC
CASSDRGTGPDGYGYTF
>-|TRBV3-1/TRBV3-2|-|TRBJ2-7
TGTGCCAGCAGCCATCTCTCCTACGAGCAGTACTTC
CASSHLSYEQYF
>-|TRBV28|-|TRBJ1-2
TGTGCCAGCGGACCCTCAGGGTATGGCTACACCTTC
CASGPSGYGYTF
>-|TRBV30|once|TRBJ2-7
TGTGCCTGGAGTGGGGCCGCTTCCTACGAGCAGTACTTC
CAWSGAASYEQYF
>-|TRBV19|-|TRBJ1-5
TGTGCCAGTAGCTCGGGGGTTTGGGATCAGCCCCAGCATTTT
CASSSGVWDQPQHF
>-|TRBV5-5|few|TRBJ2-1
TGTGCCAGCAGCTTGGGGAGGAGTGAGCAGTTCTTC
CASSLGRSEQFF
>-|TRBV6-1|-|TRBJ2-1
TGTGCCAGCAGTGATTTAGGGGGAAACTACAATGAGCAGTTCTTC
CASSDLGGNYNEQFF
>-|TRBV5-6|-|TRBJ2-5
TGTGCCAGCAGCTTGGTGGGCAGGGACCAAGAGACCCAGTACTTC
CASSLVGRDQETQYF
>-|TRBV18|-|TRBJ1-4
TGTGCCAGCTCACCTAAGTCTCAGGCGGGCCTTCCAACTAATGAAAAACTGTTTTTT
CASSPKSQAGLPTNEKLFF
>-|TRBV18|-|TRBJ2-5
TGTGCCAGCTCACCGACTGGCCAGGGTATCGGCGGATCTAATAAAGAGACCCAGTACTTC
CASSPTGQGIGGSNKETQYF
>-|TRBV19|-|TRBJ2-1
TGTGCCAGTAGTATAGTGACTTACGAGCAGTTCTTC
CASSIVTYEQFF
>-|TRBV7-3|-|TRBJ1-1
TGTGCCAGCAGTCCCCAGGGAAACACTGAAGCTTTCTTT
CASSPQGNTEAFF
>TRBD1|TRBV10-2|-|TRBJ2-3
TGCGCCAGCAGTGACGGGACAGGTGGGAAGTACGTCGATACGCAGTATTTT
CASSDGTGGKYVDTQYF
>-|TRBV7-9|once|TRBJ1-2
TGTGCCAGCAGCTTACAGGGTGGCTACACCTTC
CASSLQGGYTF
>-|TRBV3-1/TRBV3-2|-|TRBJ2-5
TGTGCCAGCAGCCAAGTCCCGTTAGGGGGGGAAGAGACCCAGTACTTC
CASSQVPLGGEETQYF
>-|TRBV7-9|-|TRBJ2-7
TGTGCCAGCAGCTTAGGAGAGGCTCCCTACGAGCAGTACTTC
CASSLGEAPYEQYF
>TRBD2|TRBV28|-|TRBJ2-3
TGTGCCAGCAGTTTAAGGGTCCTAGCGGGTACAGATACGCAGTATTTT
CASSLRVLAGTDTQYF
>-|TRBV6-5|-|TRBJ1-6
TGTGCCAGCACCCCAGCGGGGGGAGAGCCTTCACCCCTCCACTTT
CASTPAGGEPSPLHF
>TRBD1|TRBV12-5|few|TRBJ1-2
TGTGCTAGTGGTTTCGAGGGGGCGGGCTACACCTTC
CASGFEGAGYTF